The clone carrying this T cell receptor (beta chain) was recorded many times. The data were taken from a study of T-cell reconstitution after alpha-beta-depleted transplantation in children. The ends were cut back, 0 bases at V and 10 bases at J, with 13 bases in the middle. Per germline, CDR1 ENHRY and CDR2 SYGVKD. The CDR3 runs to 14 residues. A library of TCRbeta sequences, prepared with unique molecular identifiers, was generated. TCRdb reprocessed the PCR reads with MiXCR, giving one entry per CDR3 protein. The data show 240,000 or so distinct CDR3 sequences, 12% seen once. V and J are TRBV10-3 and TRBJ1-5; no firm D call. The clonotype was recovered from a human donor who donated a stem cell graft to a child with acute lymphoblastic leukemia. Sequenced material: PBMCs from the stem cell graft donor, taken from the stem cell graft. The CDR3 region has the DNA TGTGCCATCAGTGAGTCGACGGCTATAGAACCCCAGCATTTT. Encoded protein: CAISESTAIEPQHF.